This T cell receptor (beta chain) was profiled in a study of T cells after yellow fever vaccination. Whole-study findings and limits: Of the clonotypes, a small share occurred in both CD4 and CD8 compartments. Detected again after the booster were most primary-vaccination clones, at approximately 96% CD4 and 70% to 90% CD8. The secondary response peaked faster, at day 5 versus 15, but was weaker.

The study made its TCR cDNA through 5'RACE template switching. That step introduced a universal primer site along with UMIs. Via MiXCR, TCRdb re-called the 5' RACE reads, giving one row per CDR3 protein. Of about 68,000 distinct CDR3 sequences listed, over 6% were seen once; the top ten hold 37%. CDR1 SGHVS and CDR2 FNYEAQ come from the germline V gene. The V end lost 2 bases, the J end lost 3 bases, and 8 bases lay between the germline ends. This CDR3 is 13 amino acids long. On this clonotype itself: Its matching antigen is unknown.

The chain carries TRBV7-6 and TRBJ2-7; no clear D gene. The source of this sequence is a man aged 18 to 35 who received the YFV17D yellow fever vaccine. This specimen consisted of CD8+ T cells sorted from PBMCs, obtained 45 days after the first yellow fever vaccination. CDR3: CASSLLSRYEQYF. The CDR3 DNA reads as TGTGCCAGCAGCTTACTTTCCCGCTACGAGCAGTACTTC.